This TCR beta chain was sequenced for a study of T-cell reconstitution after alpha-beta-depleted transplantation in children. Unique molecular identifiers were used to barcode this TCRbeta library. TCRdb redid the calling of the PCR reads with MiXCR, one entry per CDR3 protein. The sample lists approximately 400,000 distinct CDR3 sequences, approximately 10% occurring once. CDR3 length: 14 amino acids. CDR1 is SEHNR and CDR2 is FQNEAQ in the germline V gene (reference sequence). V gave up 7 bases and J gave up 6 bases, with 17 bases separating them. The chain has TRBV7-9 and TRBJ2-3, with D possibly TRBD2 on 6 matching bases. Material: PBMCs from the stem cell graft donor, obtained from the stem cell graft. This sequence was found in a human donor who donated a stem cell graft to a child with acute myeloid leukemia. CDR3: CASTLGTARDTQYF. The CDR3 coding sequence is TGTGCCAGCACCCTAGGGACTGCCCGGGATACGCAGTATTTT.